Shown below are 10 T cell receptor beta chains from a single sample sequenced in a study of cytomegalovirus exposure and HLA in healthy donors. With 60 Vbeta and 13 Jbeta primers, the PCR was carried out. Assay: immunoSEQ multiplex PCR; the TCRdb copy retains only in-frame clones and omits some. The sample records roughly 150,000 clones, around 75% being singletons. The sequenced sample consisted of PBMCs. These receptors originate from a man aged 18 to 35 in good health and CMV-seropositive.

This clone was seen a few times. This chain joins TRBV18 and TRBJ2-3; TRBD2 aligns across 7 bases. The V gene's germline CDR1 is KGHSH and CDR2 LQKENI. The CDR3 sequence is 15 residues long. Trimming removed 5 bases from V and 2 bases from J; junction bases left unmatched: 7. The chain's CDR3 is CASSGASGNTDTQYF. CDR3 DNA: TGTGCCAGCTCAGGCGCTAGCGGAAACACAGATACGCAGTATTTT.

This chain joins TRBV7-9 and TRBJ1-2; D remains unclear. The V gene's germline CDR1 is SEHNR and CDR2 FQNEAQ (reference sequence). The CDR3 is 15 amino acids. The V end was cut by 3 bases, the J end by 8 bases, with 19 bases between. In DNA, the CDR3 is TGTGCCAGCAGCTTTGGGAGACACGCTCCACGAGGCTACACCTTC. Translation gives CASSFGRHAPRGYTF. The whole variable domain, remainder taken from reference TRBV7-9 and TRBJ1-2, is DTGVSQNPRHKITKRGQNVTFRCDPISEHNRLYWYRQTLGQGPEFLTYFQNEAQLEKSRLLSDRFSAERPKGSFSTLEIQRTEQGDSAMYLCASSFGRHAPRGYTFGSGTRLTVV.

The chain is built from TRBV12-5 and TRBJ2-2; 10 nucleotides line up with TRBD2. The CDR3 is 20 residues long. Germline CDR1 reads LGHNT; CDR2 reads FRNRAP. J gave up 6 bases and V 3 bases, and 19 bases lay outside the gene matches. For the CDR3, the DNA is TGTGCTAGTGGTTTAGTTCCGCGTTGGAGCGGGAGGGCCGTTCCCGGGGAGCTGTTTTTT. Its translation is CASGLVPRWSGRAVPGELFF.

This chain connects TRBV21-1 to TRBJ2-7; the listed D gene, TRBD1, was not tested against the DNA. TRBV21-1 is shown as a pseudogene. This CDR3 has 13 residues. CDR3 nucleotide sequence: TGTGCCAGCGCCCCCACAGGGACCTACGAGCAGTACTTC. Its translation: CASAPTGTYEQYF.

This clone was picked up many times. The rearrangement links TRBV19 to TRBJ2-5, with 11 bases lining up with TRBD1. V was clipped by 5 bases and J by 4 bases; unmatched bases: 6. The germline V gene has CDR1 LNHDA and CDR2 SQIVND (reference sequence). CDR3 size: 15 residues. This CDR3 is CASSVGQGATETQYF. Written as DNA, the CDR3 is TGTGCCAGTAGTGTAGGACAGGGGGCTACAGAGACCCAGTACTTC. The entire variable domain, with the rest obtained from reference TRBV19 and TRBJ2-5, is as follows: DGGITQSPKYLFRKEGQNVTLSCEQNLNHDAMYWYRQDPGQGLRLIYYSQIVNDFQKGDIAEGYSVSREKKESFPLTVTSAQKNPTAFYLCASSVGQGATETQYFGPGTRLLVL.

CDR3 DNA: TGTGCCAGCAGTGAAAGGGGAGGCGACACTGAAGCTTTCTTT. Amino acid sequence: CASSERGGDTEAFF. The chain is built from TRBV6-1 and TRBJ1-1; a possible D gene is TRBD1 (5 bases). Trimming cost V 2 bases and J 3 bases, with 10 bases left between them. Looked up from germline, CDR1 is MNHNS and CDR2 is SASEGT. The CDR3 is 14 residues long.

In nucleotides, the CDR3 is TGTGCCAGCAGTTTTAGCGGGAGAGCCCTCTACGAGCAGTACTTC. Translation gives CASSFSGRALYEQYF. The V and J genes are TRBV28 and TRBJ2-7; the match to TRBD2 covers 9 bases. Germline-derived CDR1 and CDR2 are MDHEN and SYDVKM. CDR3 length: 15 amino acids. Unmatched junction bases numbered 6, after V lost 3 bases and J lost 3 bases.

The chain joins TRBV5-4 to TRBJ2-1; TRBD1 might be the D (6 bases). The CDR3 covers 14 residues. The ends were cut back, 3 bases at V and 4 bases at J, with 11 bases in the middle. Germline loops: CDR1 SGHNT, CDR2 YYREEE (reference sequence). CDR3 DNA sequence: TGTGCCAGCAGCTCAGGGGCCTCGTACAATGAGCAGTTCTTC. Translated, it gives CASSSGASYNEQFF.

This chain's CDR3 is CAWSYSGTANYGYTF. CDR3 DNA sequence: TGTGCCTGGAGTTATTCCGGGACAGCTAACTATGGCTACACCTTC. J is TRBJ1-2 and V is TRBV30, with TRBD1 matching over 7 bases. The CDR3 spans 15 residues. The ends lost 2 bases at V and 0 bases at J; junction bases unmatched: 6. In germline, CDR1 is GTSNPN, CDR2 SVGIG (reference sequence).

Comment on this clone: At one boundary the junction diverges from the germline segment, which might be a read error. V usage is TRBV29-1 and J usage is TRBJ2-2, with D possibly matching TRBD2 (7 bases). CDR3 size: 14 residues. The germline gives CDR1 SQVTM, CDR2 ANQGSEA. The chain's CDR3 is CSVEGGVPSGELFF. Here the CDR3 DNA reads TGCAGCGTCGAAGGGGGGGTACCGTCCGGGGAGCTGTTTTTT.